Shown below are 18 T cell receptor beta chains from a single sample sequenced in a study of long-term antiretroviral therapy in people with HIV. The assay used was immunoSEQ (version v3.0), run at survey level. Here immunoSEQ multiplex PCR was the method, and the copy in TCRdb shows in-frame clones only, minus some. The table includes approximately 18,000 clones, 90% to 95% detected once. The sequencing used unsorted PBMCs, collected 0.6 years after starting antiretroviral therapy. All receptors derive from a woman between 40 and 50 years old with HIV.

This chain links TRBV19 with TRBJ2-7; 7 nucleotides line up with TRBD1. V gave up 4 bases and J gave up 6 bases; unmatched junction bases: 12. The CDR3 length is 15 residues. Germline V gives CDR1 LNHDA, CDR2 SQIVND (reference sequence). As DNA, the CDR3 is TGTGCCAGTAGTAAGGGGGCACAGGGGTTCGGCGAGCAGTACTTC. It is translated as CASSKGAQGFGEQYF.

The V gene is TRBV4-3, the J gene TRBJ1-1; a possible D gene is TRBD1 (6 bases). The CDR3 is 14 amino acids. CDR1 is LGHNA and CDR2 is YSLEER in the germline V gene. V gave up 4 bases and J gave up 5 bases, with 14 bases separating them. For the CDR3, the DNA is TGCGCCAGCAGCCGGGCAGGGGAACGGACTGAAGCTTTCTTT. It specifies CASSRAGERTEAFF.

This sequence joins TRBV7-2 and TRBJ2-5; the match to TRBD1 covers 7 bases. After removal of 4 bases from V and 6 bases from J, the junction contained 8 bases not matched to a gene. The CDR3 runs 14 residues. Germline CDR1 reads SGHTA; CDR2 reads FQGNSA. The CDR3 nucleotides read TGTGCCAGCAGCTCCCCCTCGGGACAGAAGACCCAGTACTTC. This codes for CASSSPSGQKTQYF. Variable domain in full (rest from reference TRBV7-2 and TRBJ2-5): GAGVSQSPSNKVTEKGKDVELRCDPISGHTALYWYRQSLGQGLEFLIYFQGNSAPDKSGLPSDRFSAERTGGSVSTLTIQRTQQEDSAVYLCASSSPSGQKTQYFGPGTRLLVL.

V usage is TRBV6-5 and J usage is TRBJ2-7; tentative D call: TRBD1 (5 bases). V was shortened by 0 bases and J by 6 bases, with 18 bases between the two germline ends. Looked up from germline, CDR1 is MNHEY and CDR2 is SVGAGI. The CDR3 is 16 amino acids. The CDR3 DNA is TGTGCCAGCAGTTACTCCGCAGGGTTGGTATTGGGCGAGCAGTACTTC. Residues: CASSYSAGLVLGEQYF.

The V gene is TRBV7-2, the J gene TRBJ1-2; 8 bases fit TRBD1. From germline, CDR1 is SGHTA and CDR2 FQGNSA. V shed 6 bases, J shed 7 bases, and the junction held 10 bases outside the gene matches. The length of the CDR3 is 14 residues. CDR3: CASSVGQGVGGYTF. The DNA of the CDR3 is TGTGCCAGCAGTGTCGGACAGGGCGTAGGTGGCTACACCTTC.

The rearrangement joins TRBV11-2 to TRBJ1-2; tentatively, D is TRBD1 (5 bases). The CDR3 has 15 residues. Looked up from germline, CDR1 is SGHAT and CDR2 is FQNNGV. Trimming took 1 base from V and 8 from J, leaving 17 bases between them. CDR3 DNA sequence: TGTGCCAGCAGCTTAGCGAACACCCGGTCAGGGGGCTACACCTTC. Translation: CASSLANTRSGGYTF.

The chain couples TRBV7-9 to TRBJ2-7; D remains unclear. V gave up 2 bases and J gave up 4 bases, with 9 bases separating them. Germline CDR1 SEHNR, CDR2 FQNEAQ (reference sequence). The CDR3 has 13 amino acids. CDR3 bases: TGTGCCAGCAGCTTAAGTTGGGGTTACGAGCAGTACTTC. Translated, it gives CASSLSWGYEQYF.

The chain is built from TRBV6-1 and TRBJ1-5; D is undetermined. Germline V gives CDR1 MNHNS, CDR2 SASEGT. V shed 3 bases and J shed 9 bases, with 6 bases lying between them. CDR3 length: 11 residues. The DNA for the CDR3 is TGTGCCAGCAGTGAGGGTCGGCCCCAGCATTTT. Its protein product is CASSEGRPQHF.

The CDR3 region is CASSEAISFDTIYF. In DNA, the CDR3 is TGTGCCAGCAGTGAAGCTATCTCATTTGACACCATATATTTT. The chain is built from TRBV2 and TRBJ1-3; D not resolved. This CDR3 has 14 amino acids. V was trimmed by 0 bases and J by 8 bases, leaving 11 bases between them. Germline V gives CDR1 SNHLY, CDR2 FYNNEI.

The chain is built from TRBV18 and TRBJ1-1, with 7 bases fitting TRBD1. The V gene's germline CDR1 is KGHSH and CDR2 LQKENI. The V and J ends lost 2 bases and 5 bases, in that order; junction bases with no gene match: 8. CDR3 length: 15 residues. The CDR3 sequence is CASSPGQTGRTEAFF. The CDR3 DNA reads TGTGCCAGCTCACCAGGACAGACAGGGCGAACTGAAGCTTTCTTT. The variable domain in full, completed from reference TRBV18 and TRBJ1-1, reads NAGVMQNPRHLVRRRGQEARLRCSPMKGHSHVYWYRQLPEEGLKFMVYLQKENIIDESGMPKERFSAEFPKEGPSILRIQQVVRGDSAAYFCASSPGQTGRTEAFFGQGTRLTVV.

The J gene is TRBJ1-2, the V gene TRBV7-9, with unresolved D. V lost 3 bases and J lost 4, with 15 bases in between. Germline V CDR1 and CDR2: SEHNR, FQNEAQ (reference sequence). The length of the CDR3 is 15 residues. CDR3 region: CASSFRPELGYGYTF. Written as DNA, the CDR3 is TGTGCCAGCAGCTTTCGACCGGAGTTGGGCTATGGCTACACCTTC.

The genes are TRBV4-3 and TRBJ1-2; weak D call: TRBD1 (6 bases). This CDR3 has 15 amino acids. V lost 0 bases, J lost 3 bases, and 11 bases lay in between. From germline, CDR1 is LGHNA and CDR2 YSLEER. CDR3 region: CASSQDSGDYYGYTF. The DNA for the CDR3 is TGCGCCAGCAGCCAAGATTCAGGGGACTACTATGGCTACACCTTC.

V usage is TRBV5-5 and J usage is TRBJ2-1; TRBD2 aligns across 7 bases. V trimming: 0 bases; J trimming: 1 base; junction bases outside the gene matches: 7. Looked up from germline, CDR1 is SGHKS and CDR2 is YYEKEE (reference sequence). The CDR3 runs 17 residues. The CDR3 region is CASSLEGLTGSYNEQFF. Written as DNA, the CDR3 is TGTGCCAGCAGCTTGGAGGGACTAACCGGATCCTACAATGAGCAGTTCTTC.

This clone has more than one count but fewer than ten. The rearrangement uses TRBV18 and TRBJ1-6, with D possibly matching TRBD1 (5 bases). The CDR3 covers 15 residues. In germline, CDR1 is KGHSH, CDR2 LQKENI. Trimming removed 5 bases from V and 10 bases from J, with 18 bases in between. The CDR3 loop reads CASSGAGGISSPLHF. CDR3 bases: TGTGCCAGCTCAGGGGCCGGGGGGATTTCGTCACCCCTCCACTTT.

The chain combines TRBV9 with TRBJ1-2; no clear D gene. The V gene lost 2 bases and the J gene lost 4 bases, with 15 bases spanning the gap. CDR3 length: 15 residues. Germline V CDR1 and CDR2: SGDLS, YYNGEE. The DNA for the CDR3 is TGTGCCAGCAGCGTCAGCCCTACGAAAGGCTATGGCTACACCTTC. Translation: CASSVSPTKGYGYTF.

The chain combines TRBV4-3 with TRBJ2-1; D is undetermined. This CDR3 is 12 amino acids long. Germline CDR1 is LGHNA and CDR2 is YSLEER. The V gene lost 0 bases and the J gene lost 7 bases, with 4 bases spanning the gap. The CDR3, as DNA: TGCGCCAGCAGCCAAGATACGAATGAGCAGTTCTTC. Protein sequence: CASSQDTNEQFF.

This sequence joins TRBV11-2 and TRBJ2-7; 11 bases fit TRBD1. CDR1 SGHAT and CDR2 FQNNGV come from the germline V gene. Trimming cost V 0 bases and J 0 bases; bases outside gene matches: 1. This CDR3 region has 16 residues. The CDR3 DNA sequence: TGTGCCAGCAGCTTAGATGGGACAGGGGGCTCCTACGAGCAGTACTTC. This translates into CASSLDGTGGSYEQYF. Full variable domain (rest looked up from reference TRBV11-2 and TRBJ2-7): EAGVAQSPRYKIIEKRQSVAFWCNPISGHATLYWYQQILGQGPKLLIQFQNNGVVDDSQLPKDRFSAERLKGVDSTLKIQPAKLEDSAVYLCASSLDGTGGSYEQYFGPGTRLTVT.

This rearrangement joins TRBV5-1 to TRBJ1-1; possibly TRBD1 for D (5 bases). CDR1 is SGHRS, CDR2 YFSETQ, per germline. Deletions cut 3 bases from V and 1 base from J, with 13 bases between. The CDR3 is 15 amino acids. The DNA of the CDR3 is TGCGCCAGCAGCTCAAACGGGGGATCGAACACTGAAGCTTTCTTT. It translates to CASSSNGGSNTEAFF. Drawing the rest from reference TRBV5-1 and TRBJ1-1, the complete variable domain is KAGVTQTPRYLIKTRGQQVTLSCSPISGHRSVSWYQQTPGQGLQFLFEYFSETQRNKGNFPGRFSGRQFSNSRSEMNVSTLELGDSALYLCASSSNGGSNTEAFFGQGTRLTVV.